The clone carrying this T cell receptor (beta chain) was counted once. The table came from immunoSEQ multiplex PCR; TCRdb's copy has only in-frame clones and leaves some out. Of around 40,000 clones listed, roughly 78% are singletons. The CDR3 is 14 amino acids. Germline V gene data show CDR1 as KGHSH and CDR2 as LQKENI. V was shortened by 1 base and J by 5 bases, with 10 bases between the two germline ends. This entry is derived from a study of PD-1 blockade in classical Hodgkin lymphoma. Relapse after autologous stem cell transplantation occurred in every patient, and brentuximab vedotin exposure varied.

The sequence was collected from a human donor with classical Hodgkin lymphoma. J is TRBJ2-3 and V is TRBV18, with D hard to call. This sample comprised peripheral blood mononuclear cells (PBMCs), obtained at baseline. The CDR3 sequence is CASSPLSGLDTQYF. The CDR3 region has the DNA TGTGCCAGCTCACCACTATCAGGATTAGATACGCAGTATTTT.